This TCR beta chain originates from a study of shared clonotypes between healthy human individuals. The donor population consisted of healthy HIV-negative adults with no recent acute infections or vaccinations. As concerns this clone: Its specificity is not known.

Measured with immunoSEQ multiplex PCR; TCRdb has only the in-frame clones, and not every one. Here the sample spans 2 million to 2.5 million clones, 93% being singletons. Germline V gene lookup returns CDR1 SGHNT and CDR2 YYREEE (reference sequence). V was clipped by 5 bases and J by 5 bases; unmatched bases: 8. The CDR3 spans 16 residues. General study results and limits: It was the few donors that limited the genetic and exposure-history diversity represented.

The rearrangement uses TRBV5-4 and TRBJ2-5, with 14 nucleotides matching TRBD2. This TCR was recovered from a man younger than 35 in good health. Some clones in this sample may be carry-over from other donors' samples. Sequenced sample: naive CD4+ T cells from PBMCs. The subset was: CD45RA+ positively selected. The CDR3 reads CASRETSGRAPETQYF. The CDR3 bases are TGTGCCAGCAGGGAGACTAGCGGGAGGGCCCCGGAGACCCAGTACTTC.